Presented here are 20 T cell receptor beta chains from one specimen sequenced in a study of blood T cell repertoires in COVID-19. This table comes from immunoSEQ multiplex PCR, and its TCRdb copy is limited to in-frame clones, with some not included. The profile shows some 57,000 clones, around nine tenths of them singletons. The source material was peripheral blood. These receptors were obtained from a human donor in a cohort sampled during active COVID-19.

Here the CDR3 reads CASSFLEAQYF. CDR3 sequence (DNA): TGTGCCAGCAGTTTTTTGGAGGCCCAGTACTTC. V is TRBV28 and J is TRBJ2-5, with D possibly matching TRBD2 (5 bases). The CDR3 contains 11 residues. Germline V CDR1 and CDR2: MDHEN, SYDVKM. V gave up 3 bases and J gave up 9 bases, with 8 bases separating them.

This rearrangement joins TRBV15 to TRBJ1-2; the D gene is possibly TRBD1 (5 bases). Looked up from germline, CDR1 is LNHNV and CDR2 is YYDKDF (reference sequence). Between the trimmed V and J ends, which lost 4 bases and 5 bases, there was a span of 17 bases. CDR3 length: 15 amino acids. CDR3 sequence reads: CATSIQRTGLYGYTF. The CDR3, as DNA: TGTGCCACCAGCATCCAAAGGACGGGACTATATGGCTACACCTTC.

Worth noting for this clone: The same CDR3 also results from other DNA sequences found in this sample. The chain carries TRBV3-1 (or the pseudogene TRBV3-2) and TRBJ1-6, with D possibly being TRBD1 (6 bases). Germline V gives CDR1 LGHDT, CDR2 YNNKEL (reference sequence). Trimming stripped 0 bases from V and 10 bases from J, with 16 bases between. This CDR3 has 16 amino acids. The CDR3 nucleotides read TGTGCCAGCAGCCAAGAATGGGAGGGGGTGGGCTCACCCCTCCACTTT. Translated, it gives CASSQEWEGVGSPLHF.

This clone was found once. This sequence joins TRBV7-6 and TRBJ2-2; 8 nucleotides align to TRBD2. This CDR3 has 17 amino acids. The ends lost 5 bases at V and 5 bases at J; junction bases unmatched: 13. CDR1 is SGHVS and CDR2 is FNYEAQ in the germline V gene. CDR3 in amino acids: CASSPQGAGVPTGELFF. The CDR3 region has the DNA TGTGCCAGCAGCCCCCAAGGAGCGGGGGTCCCGACCGGGGAGCTGTTTTTT.

Note on this clone: Distinct nucleotide sequences in the sample also encode this CDR3. This chain uses TRBV5-1 with TRBJ1-2; D perhaps matches TRBD1 (5 bases). V gave up 0 bases and J gave up 4 bases, with 10 bases separating them. The CDR3 extends over 14 amino acids. Germline V gene lookup returns CDR1 SGHRS and CDR2 YFSETQ. The CDR3 region has the DNA TGCGCCAGCAGCTTGGAGCAGGGCGTCTATGGCTACACCTTC. Translating it yields CASSLEQGVYGYTF.

The chain has TRBV5-1 and TRBJ1-2, with 7 bases fitting TRBD1. The CDR3 is 14 amino acids. The junction had 4 bases not matched to a gene; V was cut back by 1 base and J by 4 bases. Germline CDR1 and CDR2: SGHRS and YFSETQ. CDR3: CASSLTGETYGYTF. CDR3 bases: TGCGCCAGCAGCTTGACAGGGGAGACCTATGGCTACACCTTC.

The chain joins TRBV27 to TRBJ2-3; tentatively, D is TRBD2 (5 bases). This CDR3 has 12 amino acids. Trimming cost V 3 bases and J 5 bases, with 6 bases left between them. The germline gives CDR1 MNHEY, CDR2 SMNVEV (reference sequence). CDR3 sequence (DNA): TGTGCCAGCAGTTTCGGGGTAGATACGCAGTATTTT. It specifies CASSFGVDTQYF.

This chain connects TRBV18 to TRBJ1-6; 7 bases are shared with TRBD1. This CDR3 spans 17 amino acids. Germline-derived CDR1 and CDR2 are KGHSH and LQKENI. After removal of 3 bases from V and 7 bases from J, the junction contained 12 bases not matched to a gene. CDR3 sequence: CASSPRGDSIRNSPLHF. CDR3 coding DNA: TGTGCCAGCTCACCGCGGGGGGACAGCATACGGAATTCACCCCTCCACTTT.

V usage is TRBV18 and J usage is TRBJ1-3, with D perhaps TRBD1 (5 bases). Germline V gene sequence: CDR1 KGHSH, CDR2 LQKENI. The length of the CDR3 is 16 residues. Between the trimmed V and J ends, which lost 4 bases and 0 bases, there was a span of 13 bases. The CDR3 here is CASSLRQSHSGNTIYF. DNA of the CDR3: TGTGCCAGCTCACTACGACAGTCACACTCTGGAAACACCATATATTTT. Full variable domain (rest looked up from reference TRBV18 and TRBJ1-3): NAGVMQNPRHLVRRRGQEARLRCSPMKGHSHVYWYRQLPEEGLKFMVYLQKENIIDESGMPKERFSAEFPKEGPSILRIQQVVRGDSAAYFCASSLRQSHSGNTIYFGEGSWLTVV.

The genes are TRBV7-2 and TRBJ2-7; 10 positions agree with TRBD2. V trimming: 7 bases; J trimming: 3 bases; junction bases outside the gene matches: 6. Looked up from germline, CDR1 is SGHTA and CDR2 is FQGNSA. The CDR3 extends over 14 amino acids. CDR3 residues: CASTVLAGGYEQYF. The CDR3 DNA reads TGTGCCAGCACCGTTTTAGCGGGAGGCTACGAGCAGTACTTC.

The gene calls are TRBV9 and TRBJ1-1; TRBD1 agrees at 8 bases. Germline CDR1 reads SGDLS; CDR2 reads YYNGEE. The CDR3 runs to 14 residues. The V and J ends lost 4 bases and 5 bases, in that order; junction bases with no gene match: 7. The CDR3 loop reads CASSPRTGLTEAFF. DNA for the CDR3: TGTGCCAGCAGCCCGAGGACAGGGCTAACTGAAGCTTTCTTT. The whole variable domain, remainder taken from reference TRBV9 and TRBJ1-1, is DSGVTQTPKHLITATGQRVTLRCSPRSGDLSVYWYQQSLDQGLQFLIQYYNGEERAKGNILERFSAQQFPDLHSELNLSSLELGDSALYFCASSPRTGLTEAFFGQGTRLTVV.

The J gene is TRBJ1-2, the V gene TRBV19; TRBD1 might be the D (5 bases). The CDR3 is 14 amino acids. V was clipped by 10 bases and J by 6 bases, with 21 bases between them. Germline-derived CDR1 and CDR2 are LNHDA and SQIVND (reference sequence). CDR3 DNA sequence: TGTGCCAAGAGTTTCTCCAGGGTCGGCAATGGCTACACCTTC. Translated: CAKSFSRVGNGYTF.

This sequence joins TRBV28 and TRBJ1-6; D is uncertain. The germline V and J ends were trimmed by 3 bases and 7 bases, with 10 bases remaining between them. Germline V gives CDR1 MDHEN, CDR2 SYDVKM. CDR3 length: 14 amino acids. The DNA for the CDR3 is TGTGCCAGCAGTTTTGAGAGCCGCAATTCACCCCTCCACTTT. Translating it yields CASSFESRNSPLHF.

This clone was seen just once. The chain carries TRBV24-1 and TRBJ2-3, with 9 bases fitting TRBD1. The CDR3 loop spans 16 amino acids. Per the germline V gene, CDR1 is KGHDR and CDR2 is SFDVKD. J lost 1 base, V lost 6 bases, and 7 bases had no gene match. CDR3 bases: TGTGCCACCAGTTCTGGACAGGGGCGGGGCACAGATACGCAGTATTTT. Translating gives CATSSGQGRGTDTQYF.

This rearrangement joins TRBV19 to TRBJ2-7; possible D gene TRBD2, 6 bases. This CDR3 is 19 amino acids long. V lost 7 bases to trimming and J lost 5 bases, with 33 bases between them. CDR1 and CDR2 from the germline V gene are LNHDA and SQIVND (reference sequence). The CDR3 coding sequence is TGTGCCAGTATCCTATACGCGGGGCAGCTAAACTTACTTTTCCACGAGCAGTACTTC. This translates into CASILYAGQLNLLFHEQYF. The variable domain in full, completed from reference TRBV19 and TRBJ2-7, reads DGGITQSPKYLFRKEGQNVTLSCEQNLNHDAMYWYRQDPGQGLRLIYYSQIVNDFQKGDIAEGYSVSREKKESFPLTVTSAQKNPTAFYLCASILYAGQLNLLFHEQYFGPGTRLTVT.

The V gene is TRBV2, the J gene TRBJ2-2, with D possibly matching TRBD2 (5 bases). Germline lookup yields CDR1 SNHLY and CDR2 FYNNEI. V gave up 2 bases and J gave up 6 bases, with 10 bases separating them. This CDR3 comprises 14 residues. CDR3 residues: CASSETRTPGELFF. CDR3 coding DNA: TGTGCCAGCAGTGAAACTAGGACCCCCGGGGAGCTGTTTTTT.

The chain carries TRBV6-1 and TRBJ1-5; no clear D gene. V was clipped by 2 bases and J by 7 bases, with 12 bases between them. The CDR3 length is 14 residues. CDR1 is MNHNS and CDR2 is SASEGT in the germline V gene. CDR3 amino acids: CASSESVPRQPQHF. CDR3 sequence (DNA): TGTGCCAGCAGTGAAAGCGTCCCAAGACAGCCCCAGCATTTT.

The chain has TRBV7-9 and TRBJ2-3; 7 bases line up with TRBD2. Germline V gives CDR1 SEHNR, CDR2 FQNEAQ (reference sequence). Losses at the gene ends were 2 bases for V and 2 bases for J; bases not matched to a gene: 4. This CDR3 contains 15 residues. This CDR3 is CASSLREEITDTQYF. CDR3 in DNA: TGTGCCAGCAGCTTACGGGAGGAAATCACAGATACGCAGTATTTT. Full variable domain (outside the CDR3, taken from reference TRBV7-9 and TRBJ2-3): DTGVSQNPRHKITKRGQNVTFRCDPISEHNRLYWYRQTLGQGPEFLTYFQNEAQLEKSRLLSDRFSAERPKGSFSTLEIQRTEQGDSAMYLCASSLREEITDTQYFGPGTRLTVL.

The chain links TRBV9 to TRBJ1-3; D uncertain. The V end lost 4 bases, the J end lost 0 bases, and 11 bases lay between the germline ends. CDR1 SGDLS and CDR2 YYNGEE come from the germline V gene. The CDR3 is made up of 15 amino acids. This CDR3 reads CASSPGPNSGNTIYF. CDR3 bases: TGTGCCAGCAGCCCAGGTCCCAACTCTGGAAACACCATATATTTT. The full variable domain, completed using reference TRBV9 and TRBJ1-3, is DSGVTQTPKHLITATGQRVTLRCSPRSGDLSVYWYQQSLDQGLQFLIQYYNGEERAKGNILERFSAQQFPDLHSELNLSSLELGDSALYFCASSPGPNSGNTIYFGEGSWLTVV.

The chain employs TRBV11-2 and TRBJ1-5, with TRBD1 as a possible D gene (5 bases). The CDR3 consists of 13 residues. V was shortened by 5 bases and J by 9 bases, with 14 bases between the two germline ends. Looked up from germline, CDR1 is SGHAT and CDR2 is FQNNGV. CDR3 sequence reads: CASSIYQGLPQHF. The CDR3 DNA is TGTGCCAGCAGCATCTATCAGGGATTGCCCCAGCATTTT.